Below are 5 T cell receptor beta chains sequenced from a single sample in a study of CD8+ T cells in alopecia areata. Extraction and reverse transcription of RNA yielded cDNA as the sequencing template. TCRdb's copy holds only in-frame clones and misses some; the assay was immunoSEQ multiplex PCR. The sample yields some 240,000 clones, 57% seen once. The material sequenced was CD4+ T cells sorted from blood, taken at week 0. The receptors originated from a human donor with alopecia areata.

Here the CDR3 reads CASSPGGRDEKLFF. CDR3 bases: TGTGCCAGCAGCCCCGGAGGCCGGGATGAAAAACTGTTTTTT. J is TRBJ1-4 and V is TRBV6-5; no firm D call. This CDR3 spans 14 amino acids. Germline V gene lookup returns CDR1 MNHEY and CDR2 SVGAGI. V was cut by 6 bases and J by 6 bases, with 14 bases left in between.

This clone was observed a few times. CDR3 residues: CACLQGAGGYTF. CDR3 DNA sequence: TGTGCCTGCCTACAGGGGGCTGGTGGCTACACCTTC. V is TRBV30 and J is TRBJ1-2; 9 bases agree with TRBD1. CDR1 and CDR2 from the germline V gene are GTSNPN and SVGIG (reference sequence). The V and J ends lost 6 bases and 7 bases, in that order; junction bases with no gene match: 6. The CDR3 has 12 amino acids.

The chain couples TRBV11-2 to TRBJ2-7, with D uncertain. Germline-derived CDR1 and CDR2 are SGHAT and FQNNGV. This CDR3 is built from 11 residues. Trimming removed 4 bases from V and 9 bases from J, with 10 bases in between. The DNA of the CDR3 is TGTGCCAGCAGCTCATCCGTTAGGCAGTACTTC. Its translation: CASSSSVRQYF.

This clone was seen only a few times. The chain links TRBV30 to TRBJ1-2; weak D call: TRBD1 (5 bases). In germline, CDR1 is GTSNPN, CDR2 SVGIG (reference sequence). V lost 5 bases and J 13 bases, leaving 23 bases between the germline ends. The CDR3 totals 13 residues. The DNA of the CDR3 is TGTGCCTGGTTAGCGGGGACCGGGGAAGGCAGCACCTTC. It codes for CAWLAGTGEGSTF.

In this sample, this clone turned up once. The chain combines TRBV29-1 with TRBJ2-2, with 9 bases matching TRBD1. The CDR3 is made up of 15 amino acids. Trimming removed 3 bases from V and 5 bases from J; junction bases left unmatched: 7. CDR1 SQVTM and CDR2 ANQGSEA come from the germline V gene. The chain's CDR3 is CSVDATGGRTGELFF. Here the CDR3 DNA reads TGCAGCGTTGACGCGACAGGGGGGCGGACCGGGGAGCTGTTTTTT.